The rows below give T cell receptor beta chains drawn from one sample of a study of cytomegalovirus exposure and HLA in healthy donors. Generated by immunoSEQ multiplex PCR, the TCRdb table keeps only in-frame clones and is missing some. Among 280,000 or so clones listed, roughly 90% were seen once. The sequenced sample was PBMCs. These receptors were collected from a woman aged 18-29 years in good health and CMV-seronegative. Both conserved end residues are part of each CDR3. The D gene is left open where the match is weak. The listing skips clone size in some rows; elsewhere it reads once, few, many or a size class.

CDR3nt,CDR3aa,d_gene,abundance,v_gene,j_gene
TGTGCCAGCTCAAGTGCAGCGGGAGCGAACACCGGGGAGCTGTTTTTT,CASSSAAGANTGELFF,TRBD2,NA,TRBV18,TRBJ2-2
TGTGCCAGCTCACCAGAAGACAACGAGCAGTACTTC,CASSPEDNEQYF,NA,NA,TRBV18,TRBJ2-7
TGTGCCACCAGCAGACCGCGACTATACTCCTACGAGCAGTACTTC,CATSRPRLYSYEQYF,NA,once,TRBV15,TRBJ2-7
TGCGCCAGCAGCCCGACAGGGATCCAAGAGACCCAGTACTTC,CASSPTGIQETQYF,TRBD1,NA,TRBV5-1,TRBJ2-5
TGTGCCACCAGCAGAACCGGGACAGGGAGGATCAATGAGCAGTTCTTC,CATSRTGTGRINEQFF,TRBD1,NA,TRBV15,TRBJ2-1
TGCGCCAGCAGCCAAGCTCCCTTGTCGGAGACCCAGTACTTC,CASSQAPLSETQYF,NA,many,TRBV4-1,TRBJ2-5
TGCAGCGTTGGGGGGGCCTACGAGCAGTACTTC,CSVGGAYEQYF,NA,NA,TRBV29-1,TRBJ2-7
TGTGCCAGCAGCGTAGTCACTAGCGGCCTGGCCAATGAGCAGTTCTTC,CASSVVTSGLANEQFF,TRBD2,NA,TRBV9,TRBJ2-1
TGTGCCAGCAGCGTAGACGGGGATGGCGGCTACACCTTC,CASSVDGDGGYTF,NA,NA,TRBV9,TRBJ1-2
TGTGCCAGCAGCACAAACTATGGCTACACCTTC,CASSTNYGYTF,NA,few,TRBV28,TRBJ1-2
TGCGCCAGCAGTGAGAGCGTAGCGGGAGTTATCAATGAGCAGTTCTTC,CASSESVAGVINEQFF,TRBD2,NA,TRBV10-1,TRBJ2-1
TGTGCCAGCAGCCCCGATACCGGGAGGGGCTACAATGAGCAGTTCTTC,CASSPDTGRGYNEQFF,TRBD2,NA,TRBV16,TRBJ2-1
TGTGCCAGCAGCCCCACTAGGCCCGCTGGCGGATTTAATGAAAAACTGTTTTTT,CASSPTRPAGGFNEKLFF,NA,NA,TRBV7-6,TRBJ1-4
TGTGCCAGTAGTATCCGCAGGACTTCCTACGAGCAGTACTTC,CASSIRRTSYEQYF,NA,few,TRBV19,TRBJ2-7
TGTGCCAGCAGCCCATACGGGGTTCAAAGTTCCTATGGCTACACCTTC,CASSPYGVQSSYGYTF,NA,NA,TRBV5-8,TRBJ1-2
TGTGCCAGCAGTCCCCCAAATCAGCCCCAGCATTTT,CASSPPNQPQHF,NA,few,TRBV28,TRBJ1-5
TGCGCCAGCAAGACTAGCGGGAGATCGAATACGCAGTATTTT,CASKTSGRSNTQYF,TRBD2,once,TRBV10-2,TRBJ2-3
TGTGCCAGCAGTCCTCCCCTTGGGACAGGGACCTACAATGAGCAGTTCTTC,CASSPPLGTGTYNEQFF,TRBD1,NA,TRBV28,TRBJ2-1
TGTGCCAGCAGCTCTCTAGCGGTTTCCTACAATGAGCAGTTCTTC,CASSSLAVSYNEQFF,TRBD2,once,TRBV7-6,TRBJ2-1
TGTGCCAGCAGTCTACTTGGAGGTGAAGCTTTCTTT,CASSLLGGEAFF,NA,few,TRBV28,TRBJ1-1
TGTGCCAGCAGTCCCCCTCGGACAGTAATAAACATTCAGTACTTC,CASSPPRTVINIQYF,NA,NA,TRBV28,TRBJ2-4
TGTGCCTGGAGTCCCGATGGGGGGTTCCACGAGCAGTACTTC,CAWSPDGGFHEQYF,NA,NA,TRBV30,TRBJ2-7